The 9 T cell receptor beta chains below come from one sample, sequenced in a study of blood T cells in healthy people across ages. Together with a sample-barcoded 5' primer, a J-beta primer mix was included in a second PCR lasting about 6 to 11 cycles. TCRdb redid the calling of the 5' RACE reads with MiXCR, one entry per CDR3 protein. This sample has 780,000 or so distinct CDR3 sequences, with approximately 25% found just once. A further study also used this sample, focusing on T cells of mothers and their children.

Sequenced: blood. These receptor sequences come from a boy aged 5-17 years in good health.

This rearrangement joins TRBV20-1 to TRBJ2-1; D possibly corresponds to TRBD2 (6 bases). The end of the DNA is better explained by TRBJ2-7, so the J call may be wrong. The CDR3 runs to 10 residues. The V gene's germline CDR1 is DFQATT and CDR2 SNEGSKA (reference sequence). The CDR3 sequence: CSATRDLQYF. CDR3 bases: TGCAGTGCTACCCGGGACTTGCAGTACTTC.

This clonotype turned up a few times. This chain joins TRBV3-1 and TRBJ1-2, with D unclear. The germline V and J ends were trimmed by 0 bases and 2 bases, with 10 bases remaining between them. Germline values: CDR1 LGHDT, CDR2 YNNKEL (reference sequence). The CDR3 spans 15 residues. The CDR3 loop is CASSQDFRGNYGYTF. In DNA, the CDR3 is TGTGCCAGCAGCCAAGATTTCCGAGGGAACTATGGCTACACCTTC.

This clonotype showed up just a few times. This chain connects TRBV5-1 to TRBJ2-5; TRBD2 matches 12 bases. V dropped 4 bases and J dropped 2; count of bases not matched to a gene: 9. Germline V gene data show CDR1 as SGHRS and CDR2 as YFSETQ. There are 17 residues in the CDR3. CDR3 in amino acids: CASSPFPLAGGQETQYF. CDR3 sequence (DNA): TGCGCCAGCAGCCCGTTCCCACTAGCGGGGGGACAAGAGACCCAGTACTTC.

This clonotype has a handful of counts. This chain uses TRBV7-2 with TRBJ2-7; the D gene is possibly TRBD1 (5 bases). Trimming removed 5 bases from V and 2 bases from J, with 10 bases in between. This CDR3 region has 13 residues. Per the germline V gene, CDR1 is SGHTA and CDR2 is FQGNSA. The CDR3 here is CASSIGATYEQYF. The CDR3, as DNA: TGTGCCAGCAGCATTGGGGCGACCTACGAGCAGTACTTC.

Only a few counts were recorded for this clonotype. V and J are TRBV4-3 and TRBJ2-7; 8 positions agree with TRBD1. V was clipped by 0 bases and J by 5 bases; unmatched bases: 3. CDR3 size: 14 residues. Germline assignment: CDR1 LGHNA and CDR2 YSLEER. Here the CDR3 reads CASSQDLDRDEQYF. In DNA, the CDR3 is TGCGCCAGCAGCCAAGATTTGGACAGGGACGAGCAGTACTTC.

The V call is TRBV28, the J call TRBJ2-5; tentatively, D is TRBD2 (6 bases). TRBJ2-7 matches the DNA end more closely, so the J call is doubtful. CDR1 MDHEN and CDR2 SYDVKM come from the germline V gene. This CDR3 contains 13 residues. The CDR3 reads CASSLGRDREQYF. The CDR3 DNA is TGTGCCAGCAGTTTAGGGCGGGATCGCGAGCAGTACTTC.

This clonotype was found a few times. The chain carries TRBV25-1 and TRBJ2-3; a weak D match, TRBD2 (6 bases). In germline, CDR1 is MGHDK, CDR2 SYGVNS. V was pared by 3 bases and J by 5 bases, with 12 bases between. The CDR3 is 14 residues long. CDR3 DNA: TGTGCCAGCAGTGAGGGGGGACCCAGAGATACGCAGTATTTT. This gives the protein CASSEGGPRDTQYF.

This clonotype came up a few times. V and J are TRBV29-1 and TRBJ2-3; 7 nucleotides align to TRBD2. The germline V gene has CDR1 SQVTM and CDR2 ANQGSEA. The CDR3 consists of 14 residues. V lost 6 bases to trimming and J lost 2 bases; unmatched junction nucleotides: 8. Here the CDR3 reads CSVREEGSTDTQYF. The CDR3 DNA follows: TGCAGCGTCCGGGAGGAGGGCTCCACAGATACGCAGTATTTT.

The sample holds a few counts of this clonotype. The gene calls are TRBV6-2 or TRBV6-3 and TRBJ2-1, with D tentatively TRBD1 (6 bases). The V end was cut by 1 base, the J end by 2 bases, with 9 bases between. CDR1 is MNHEY and CDR2 is SVGEGT in the germline V gene. This CDR3 comprises 15 residues. For the CDR3, the DNA is TGTGCCAGCAGTTACTGGGGGCCGACCTACAATGAGCAGTTCTTC. It codes for CASSYWGPTYNEQFF.